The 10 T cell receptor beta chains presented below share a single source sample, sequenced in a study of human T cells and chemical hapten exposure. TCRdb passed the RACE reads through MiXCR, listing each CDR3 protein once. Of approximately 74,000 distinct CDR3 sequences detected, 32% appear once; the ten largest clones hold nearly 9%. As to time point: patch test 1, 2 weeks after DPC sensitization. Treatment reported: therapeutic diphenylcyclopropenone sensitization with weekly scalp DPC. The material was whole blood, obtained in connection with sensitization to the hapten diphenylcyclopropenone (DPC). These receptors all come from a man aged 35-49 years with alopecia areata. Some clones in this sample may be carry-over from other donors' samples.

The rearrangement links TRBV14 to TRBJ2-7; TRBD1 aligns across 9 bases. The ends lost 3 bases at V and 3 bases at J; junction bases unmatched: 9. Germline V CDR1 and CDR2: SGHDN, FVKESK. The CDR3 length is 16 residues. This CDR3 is CASSHRSGTGHYEQYF. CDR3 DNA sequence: TGTGCCAGCAGCCATCGGTCCGGGACAGGGCACTACGAGCAGTACTTC.

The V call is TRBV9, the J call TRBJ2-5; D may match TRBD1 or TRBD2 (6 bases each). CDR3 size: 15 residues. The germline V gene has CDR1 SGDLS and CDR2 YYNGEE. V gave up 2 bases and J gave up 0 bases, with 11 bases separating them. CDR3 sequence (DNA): TGTGCCAGCAGCGTCCGGAGGGGGTACCAAGAGACCCAGTACTTC. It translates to CASSVRRGYQETQYF.

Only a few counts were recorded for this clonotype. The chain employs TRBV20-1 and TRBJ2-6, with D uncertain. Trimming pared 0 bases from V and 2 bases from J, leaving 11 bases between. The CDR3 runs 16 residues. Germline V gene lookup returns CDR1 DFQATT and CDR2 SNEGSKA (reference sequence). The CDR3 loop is CSARDLTQTGANVLTF. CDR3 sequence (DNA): TGCAGTGCTAGAGATCTTACCCAAACTGGGGCCAACGTCCTGACTTTC.

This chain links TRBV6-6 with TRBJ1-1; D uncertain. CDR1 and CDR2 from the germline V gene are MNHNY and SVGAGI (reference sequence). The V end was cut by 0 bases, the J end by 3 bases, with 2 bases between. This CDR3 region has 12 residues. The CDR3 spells CASSYSDTEAFF. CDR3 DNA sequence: TGTGCCAGCAGTTACTCGGACACTGAAGCTTTCTTT.

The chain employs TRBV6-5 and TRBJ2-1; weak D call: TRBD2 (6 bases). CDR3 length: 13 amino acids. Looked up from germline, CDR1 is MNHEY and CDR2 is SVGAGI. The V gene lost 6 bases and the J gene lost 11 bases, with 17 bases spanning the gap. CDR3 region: CASSPYGTYKQFF. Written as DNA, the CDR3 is TGTGCCAGCAGCCCGTACGGGACTTACAAGCAGTTCTTC.

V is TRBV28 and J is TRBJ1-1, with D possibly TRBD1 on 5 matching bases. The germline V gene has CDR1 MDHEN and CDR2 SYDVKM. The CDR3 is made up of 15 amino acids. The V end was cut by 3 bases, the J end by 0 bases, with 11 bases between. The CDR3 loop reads CASSFGDSMNTEAFF. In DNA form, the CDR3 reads TGTGCCAGCAGTTTCGGAGACAGCATGAACACTGAAGCTTTCTTT.

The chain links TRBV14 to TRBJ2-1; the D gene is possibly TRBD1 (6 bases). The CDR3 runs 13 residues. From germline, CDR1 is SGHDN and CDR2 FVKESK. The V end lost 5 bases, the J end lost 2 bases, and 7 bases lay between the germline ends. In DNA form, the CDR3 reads TGTGCCAGCAGCAGACAGGCCTACAATGAGCAGTTCTTC. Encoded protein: CASSRQAYNEQFF.

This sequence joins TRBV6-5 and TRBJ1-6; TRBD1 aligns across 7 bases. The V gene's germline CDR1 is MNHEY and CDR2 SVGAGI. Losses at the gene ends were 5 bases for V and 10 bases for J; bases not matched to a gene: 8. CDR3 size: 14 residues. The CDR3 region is CASSLTGISSPLHF. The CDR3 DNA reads TGTGCCAGCAGTCTGACAGGGATTAGCTCACCCCTCCACTTT.

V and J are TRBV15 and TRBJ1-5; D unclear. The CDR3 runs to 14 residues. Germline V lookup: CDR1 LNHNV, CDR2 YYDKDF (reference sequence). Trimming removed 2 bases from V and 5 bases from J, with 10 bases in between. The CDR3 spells CATSRLREDQPQHF. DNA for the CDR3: TGTGCCACCAGCAGACTTAGGGAGGATCAGCCCCAGCATTTT.

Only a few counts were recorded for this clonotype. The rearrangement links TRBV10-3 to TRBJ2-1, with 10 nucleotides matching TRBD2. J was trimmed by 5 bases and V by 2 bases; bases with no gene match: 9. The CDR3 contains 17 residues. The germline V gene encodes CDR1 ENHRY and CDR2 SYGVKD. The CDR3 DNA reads TGTGCCATCAGTGAGACCCCCCCTAGCGGGAGTAACAATGAGCAGTTCTTC. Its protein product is CAISETPPSGSNNEQFF.